These 17 T cell receptor beta chains were all obtained from the same sample, sequenced in a study of T cells in Graves' hyperthyroidism and ophthalmopathy. Amplified TCR beta CDR3 regions derived from RNA transcripts. The HTBI primer set served for first-round RT-PCR of the TCR CDR3. TCRdb reprocessed the multiplex PCR reads with MiXCR, giving one entry per CDR3 protein. The repertoire holds fewer than 550,000 distinct CDR3 sequences, with less than 20% as singletons. The sample comprised blood. These receptors were obtained from a woman between 18 and 29 years old with Graves' hyperthyroidism.

This clonotype appeared many times. The chain joins TRBV2 to TRBJ2-3, with D unresolved. The germline V gene encodes CDR1 SNHLY and CDR2 FYNNEI. V was cut by 4 bases and J by 0 bases, with 14 bases left in between. The CDR3 has 16 residues. DNA for the CDR3: TGTGCCAGCAGTGGCCTCGGGCAGCTTAGCACAGATACGCAGTATTTT. Its protein is CASSGLGQLSTDTQYF.

This clonotype was detected many times. The J gene is TRBJ2-1, the V gene TRBV20-1; 8 bases fit TRBD2. Germline CDR1 and CDR2: DFQATT and SNEGSKA (reference sequence). With 4 bases clipped from V and 5 bases from J, the junction kept 4 bases outside the gene matches. The CDR3 totals 13 residues. CDR3 DNA sequence: TGCAGTGCTACCGGACTAGCCCACAATGAGCAGTTCTTC. It is translated as CSATGLAHNEQFF.

V and J are TRBV12-5 and TRBJ1-5, with D possibly matching TRBD1 (5 bases). The CDR3 is 16 residues long. The V and J ends lost 3 bases and 4 bases respectively, with 16 bases between them. Germline V gene sequence: CDR1 LGHNT, CDR2 FRNRAP. Here the CDR3 DNA reads TGTGCTAGTGGTTTTATGGTAACAGGTGATAATCAGCCCCAGCATTTT. It specifies CASGFMVTGDNQPQHF.

This clonotype appeared many times. V is TRBV12-3 or TRBV12-4 and J is TRBJ1-2; no clear D gene. Trimming took off 1 base at V and 7 bases at J, with 13 bases between the two ends. This CDR3 has 14 residues. The CDR3 region has the DNA TGTGCCAGCAGTTTAGGCCTCCAGGCCCTTGGCTACACCTTC. This sequence encodes CASSLGLQALGYTF.

The V and J genes are TRBV27 and TRBJ2-5, with 11 bases aligning to TRBD2. Germline-derived CDR1 and CDR2 are MNHEY and SMNVEV (reference sequence). The CDR3 spans 16 residues. The trim removed 3 bases at V and 7 bases at J, leaving 10 bases unmatched. The CDR3 region is CASSFSLAGGRGTQYF. The CDR3 DNA follows: TGTGCCAGCAGTTTTAGTCTAGCGGGAGGACGGGGGACCCAGTACTTC.

This clonotype has a count of ten or more. This sequence joins TRBV12-3 or TRBV12-4 and TRBJ2-3; 9 positions agree with TRBD2. With V trimmed by 4 bases and J by 5 bases, 7 bases remained unmatched. This CDR3 is built from 15 residues. This chain's CDR3 is CASSYIPRGGDTQYF. Written as DNA, the CDR3 is TGTGCCAGCAGTTATATCCCGCGGGGGGGAGATACGCAGTATTTT.

About this clonotype itself: A much larger clone is a single base away; this may be a read error. This CDR3 fails to terminate in the conserved phenylalanine or tryptophan, so it likely reflects a read error. The rearrangement joins TRBV12-3 or TRBV12-4 to TRBJ2-7; a weak D match, TRBD1 (6 bases). The CDR3 contains 13 residues. The V gene lost 6 bases and the J gene lost 0 bases, with 9 bases spanning the gap. The CDR3 DNA sequence: TGTGCCAGCAGAAGGACAGACTCCTACGAGCAGTACCTC. This translates into CASRRTDSYEQYL.

This clonotype occurred many times. This rearrangement joins TRBV12-3 or TRBV12-4 to TRBJ1-4, with 7 positions matching TRBD1. CDR3 length equals 15 residues. V gave up 7 bases and J gave up 5 bases; unmatched junction bases: 10. The chain's CDR3 is CASTPLWTGNEKLFF. The CDR3 coding sequence is TGTGCCAGCACCCCGCTTTGGACAGGAAATGAAAAACTGTTTTTT.

This clonotype was picked up many times. V and J are TRBV20-1 and TRBJ1-1; D is possibly TRBD1 (5 bases). Per the germline V gene, CDR1 is DFQATT and CDR2 is SNEGSKA (reference sequence). CDR3 length: 13 residues. Trimming cost V 8 bases and J 5 bases, with 18 bases left between them. The DNA of the CDR3 is TGCAGTCCCACTACGGGGGATGGAACTGAAGCTTTCTTT. Translating it yields CSPTTGDGTEAFF.

This clonotype was detected ten times or more. This chain links TRBV2 with TRBJ1-2, with 10 bases aligning to TRBD1. V was clipped by 0 bases and J by 0 bases; unmatched bases: 1. This CDR3 is built from 16 residues. Per the germline V gene, CDR1 is SNHLY and CDR2 is FYNNEI. The CDR3 DNA is TGTGCCAGCAGTGAAGCGGACAGGGGGACTAACTATGGCTACACCTTC. Its protein is CASSEADRGTNYGYTF.

There are a few counts of this clonotype. The gene calls are TRBV6-1 and TRBJ1-3; D is undetermined. V was pared by 5 bases and J by 0 bases, with 17 bases between. The germline gives CDR1 MNHNS, CDR2 SASEGT. This CDR3 comprises 17 residues. CDR3 sequence reads: CASSPLSGTISGNTIYF. The CDR3 nucleotides are TGTGCCAGCAGTCCCCTGAGCGGCACCATCTCTGGAAACACCATATATTTT.

This clonotype was counted ten times or more. This chain links TRBV29-1 with TRBJ2-7; 9 nucleotides agree with TRBD2. This CDR3 has 12 amino acids. Germline CDR1 is SQVTM and CDR2 is ANQGSEA. Trimming at V came to 4 bases and at J to 7 bases, leaving 5 bases not matched to a gene. In nucleotides, the CDR3 is TGCAGCGTTGTAGCGGGAGTTGAAGAGCAGTACTTC. Residues: CSVVAGVEEQYF.

This clonotype was detected ten times or more. The chain is built from TRBV2 and TRBJ1-6; D remains unclear. Between the trimmed V and J ends, which lost 8 bases and 7 bases, there was a span of 18 bases. Germline loops: CDR1 SNHLY, CDR2 FYNNEI. There are 15 residues in the CDR3. The CDR3 protein is CASSNAAETNSPLHF. In DNA, the CDR3 is TGTGCCAGCTCCAATGCGGCGGAGACCAATTCACCCCTCCACTTT. Variable domain in full (rest from reference TRBV2 and TRBJ1-6): EPEVTQTPSHQVTQMGQEVILRCVPISNHLYFYWYRQILGQKVEFLVSFYNNEISEKSEIFDDQFSVERPDGSNFTLKIRSTKLEDSAMYFCASSNAAETNSPLHFGNGTRLTVT.

This clonotype was detected a few times. The V and J genes are TRBV27 and TRBJ2-2, with D uncertain. The V end was cut by 7 bases, the J end by 3 bases, with 12 bases between. Germline CDR1 reads MNHEY; CDR2 reads SMNVEV (reference sequence). The CDR3 runs 14 residues. The CDR3 reads CASKENWDTGELFF. The DNA of the CDR3 is TGTGCCAGCAAAGAAAACTGGGACACCGGGGAGCTGTTTTTT.

There are many counts of this clonotype. The J gene is TRBJ1-4, the V gene TRBV12-3 or TRBV12-4; possibly TRBD1 for D (5 bases). V dropped 0 bases and J dropped 5 bases, with 10 bases sitting between them. The length of the CDR3 is 15 residues. CDR3 in amino acids: CASSLATAGNEKLFF. DNA of the CDR3: TGTGCCAGCAGTTTAGCGACAGCGGGGAATGAAAAACTGTTTTTT.

This clonotype showed up just a few times. The CDR3 region is CASSLQTENTEAFF. The CDR3 nucleotides read TGTGCCAGCAGCCTCCAGACAGAGAACACTGAAGCTTTCTTT. The rearrangement uses TRBV3-1 and TRBJ1-1; D might be TRBD1 (5 bases). With 4 bases removed from V and 1 base from J, the gap between germline ends came to 10 bases. The CDR3 has 14 residues. Germline CDR1 LGHDT, CDR2 YNNKEL (reference sequence).

The CDR3 sequence: CASFRIGTEAFF. The CDR3 region has the DNA TGTGCCAGCTTTAGAATTGGCACTGAAGCTTTCTTT. The chain combines TRBV28 with TRBJ1-1; D not certain. V was shortened by 8 bases and J by 4 bases, with 11 bases between the two germline ends. Per the germline V gene, CDR1 is MDHEN and CDR2 is SYDVKM. This CDR3 spans 12 amino acids. Drawing the rest from reference TRBV28 and TRBJ1-1, the complete variable domain is DVKVTQSSRYLVKRTGEKVFLECVQDMDHENMFWYRQDPGLGLRLIYFSYDVKMKEKGDIPEGYSVSREKKERFSLILESASTNQTSMYLCASFRIGTEAFFGQGTRLTVV.